The 4 T cell receptor beta chains reported below all come from one sample, sequenced in a study of blood T cells in healthy people across ages. Through a sample-barcoded 5' primer and a J-beta primer mix, a second PCR was run for about 6 to 11 cycles. TCRdb re-derived calls from the 5' RACE reads in MiXCR, one entry per CDR3 protein. The repertoire holds approximately 1,700,000 distinct CDR3 sequences, about 39% seen once, with under 25% in the top ten. The sample was blood. Every receptor here comes from a human donor in good health.

In this sample, this clonotype turned up a few times. Sequence at one end of the junction differs from germline and may be a read error. The chain joins TRBV11-1 to TRBJ2-1; 14 bases match TRBD2. The CDR3 is 17 amino acids. Per germline, CDR1 SGHAT and CDR2 FQDESV (reference sequence). The CDR3 spells CASSPGLAGGRHNEQFF. In DNA, the CDR3 is TGTGCCAGCAGCCCAGGACTAGCGGGGGGTCGCCACAACGAGCAGTTCTTC.

This chain links TRBV6-6 with TRBJ1-2, with TRBD1 matching 9 bases. This CDR3 spans 15 amino acids. CDR1 is MNHNY, CDR2 SVGAGI, per germline (reference sequence). V was clipped by 5 bases and J by 0 bases; unmatched bases: 4. CDR3 coding DNA: TGTGCCAGCAGTAACCGACAGGGGGCTAACTATGGCTACACCTTC. Its protein is CASSNRQGANYGYTF.

This clonotype was observed a handful of times. CDR3 region: CASSQGHTDTQYF. In DNA form, the CDR3 reads TGTGCCAGCAGCCAAGGTCACACAGATACGCAGTATTTT. V usage is TRBV3-1 and J usage is TRBJ2-3; no definite D call. V was pared by 1 base and J by 2 bases, with 4 bases between. CDR1 is LGHDT and CDR2 is YNNKEL in the germline V gene (reference sequence). The length of the CDR3 is 13 residues.

This clonotype was seen only a few times. The chain is built from TRBV5-5 and TRBJ2-1; D is perhaps TRBD1 or TRBD2 (7 bases each). The CDR3 covers 18 residues. In germline, CDR1 is SGHKS, CDR2 YYEKEE (reference sequence). Trimming removed 4 bases from V and 9 bases from J, with 29 bases in between. The CDR3 here is CASSARRQGGTWFGEQFF. In DNA form, the CDR3 reads TGTGCCAGCAGCGCGAGGAGACAGGGAGGGACCTGGTTTGGTGAGCAGTTCTTC.